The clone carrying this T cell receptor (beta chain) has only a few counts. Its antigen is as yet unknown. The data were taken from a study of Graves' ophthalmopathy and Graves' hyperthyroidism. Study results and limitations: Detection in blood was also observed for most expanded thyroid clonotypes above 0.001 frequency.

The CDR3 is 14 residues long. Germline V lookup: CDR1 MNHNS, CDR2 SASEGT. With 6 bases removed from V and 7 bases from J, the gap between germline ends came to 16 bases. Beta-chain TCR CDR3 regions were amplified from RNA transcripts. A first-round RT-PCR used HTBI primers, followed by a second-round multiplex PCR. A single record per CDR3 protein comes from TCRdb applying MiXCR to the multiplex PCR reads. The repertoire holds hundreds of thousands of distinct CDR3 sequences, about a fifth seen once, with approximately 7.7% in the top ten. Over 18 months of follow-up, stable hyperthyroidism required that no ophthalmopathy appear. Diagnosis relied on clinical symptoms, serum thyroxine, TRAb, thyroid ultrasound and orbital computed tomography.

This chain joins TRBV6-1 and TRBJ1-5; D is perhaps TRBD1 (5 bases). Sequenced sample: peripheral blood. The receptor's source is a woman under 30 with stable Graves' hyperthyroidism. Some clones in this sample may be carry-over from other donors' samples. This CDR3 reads CASREEGRGQPQHF. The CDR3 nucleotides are TGTGCCAGCAGGGAGGAGGGGAGAGGACAGCCCCAGCATTTT.